These 12 T cell receptor beta chains originate from one sample sequenced in a study of blood T cells in healthy people across ages. Combining a sample-barcoded 5' primer with a J-beta primer mix, a second PCR ran for roughly 7 to 12 cycles. TCRdb recomputed calls from the 5' RACE reads with MiXCR, one row per CDR3 protein. In the table there are about 670,000 distinct CDR3 sequences, roughly half of which are singletons. The sequencing sample was made of blood. These receptors originate from a woman older than 75 in good health.

The genes are TRBV29-1 and TRBJ2-2, with D tentatively TRBD1 or TRBD2 (7 bases each). The CDR3 totals 14 residues. V lost 6 bases to trimming and J lost 1 base, with 12 bases between them. Germline CDR1 SQVTM, CDR2 ANQGSEA. CDR3 region: CSVARGGNTGELFF. The CDR3 nucleotides are TGCAGCGTCGCCAGGGGGGGGAACACCGGGGAGCTGTTTTTT.

This sequence joins TRBV10-3 and TRBJ2-1, with a possible D match to TRBD1 (6 bases). Germline values: CDR1 ENHRY, CDR2 SYGVKD. This CDR3 comprises 11 residues. Trimming stripped 8 bases from V and 10 bases from J, with 12 bases between. CDR3 protein: CAIGPGTEQFF. The DNA of the CDR3 is TGTGCCATCGGCCCCGGGACAGAGCAGTTCTTC.

There are a few counts of this clonotype. A clone one base away is much larger, so this may be a read error. DNA of the CDR3: TGTGCCAGCAGTAAAGCAGGGCTTGAGCACTACGAGCAGTACTTC. Translated: CASSKAGLEHYEQYF. J is TRBJ2-7 and V is TRBV12-3 or TRBV12-4; D may be TRBD1 (5 bases). V lost 5 bases to trimming and J lost 3 bases, with 17 bases between them. The CDR3 has 15 amino acids.

This clonotype turned up a few times. CDR3 loop: CASSPRTGAYNEQFF. The CDR3 DNA follows: TGTGCCAGCTCACCTCGGACAGGGGCATACAATGAGCAGTTCTTC. V and J are TRBV18 and TRBJ2-1; 9 nucleotides line up with TRBD1. The V gene end was trimmed by 3 bases and the J gene end by 4 bases; junction bases not matched to a gene: 4. This CDR3 spans 15 amino acids. CDR1 is KGHSH and CDR2 is LQKENI in the germline V gene. The variable domain in full, with the rest retrieved from reference TRBV18 and TRBJ2-1, is NAGVMQNPRHLVRRRGQEARLRCSPMKGHSHVYWYRQLPEEGLKFMVYLQKENIIDESGMPKERFSAEFPKEGPSILRIQQVVRGDSAAYFCASSPRTGAYNEQFFGPGTRLTVL.

The chain is built from TRBV11-2 and TRBJ2-3; D may be TRBD1 (5 bases). This CDR3 spans 16 amino acids. Trimming pared 5 bases from V and 2 bases from J, leaving 17 bases between. CDR1 and CDR2 from the germline V gene are SGHAT and FQNNGV. The CDR3 nucleotides read TGTGCCAGCAGCCTACGCCCGACAGATCTCACAGATACGCAGTATTTT. It codes for CASSLRPTDLTDTQYF.

This clonotype was seen many times. J is TRBJ1-2 and V is TRBV12-3 or TRBV12-4; the match to TRBD1 covers 11 bases. The trim removed 5 bases at V and 0 bases at J, leaving 8 bases unmatched. The CDR3 covers 17 residues. CDR3 region: CASSPRTGGASNYGYTF. The CDR3 DNA follows: TGTGCCAGCAGTCCACGGACAGGGGGCGCTTCTAACTATGGCTACACCTTC.

This clonotype was recorded at least ten times. The chain employs TRBV7-3 and TRBJ2-1, with 15 bases fitting TRBD2. Germline-derived CDR1 and CDR2 are SGHTA and FQGTGA. This CDR3 comprises 15 residues. V gave up 5 bases and J gave up 6 bases; unmatched junction bases: 2. CDR3 residues: CASSKGLAGGNEQFF. Written as DNA, the CDR3 is TGTGCCAGCAGCAAGGGACTAGCGGGAGGCAATGAGCAGTTCTTC. Full variable domain (rest looked up from reference TRBV7-3 and TRBJ2-1): GAGVSQTPSNKVTEKGKYVELRCDPISGHTALYWYRQSLGQGPEFLIYFQGTGAADDSGLPNDRFFAVRPEGSVSTLKIQRTERGDSAVYLCASSKGLAGGNEQFFGPGTRLTVL.

This clonotype was detected many times. The chain combines TRBV20-1 with TRBJ2-5; D possibly corresponds to TRBD2 (5 bases). This CDR3 has 14 amino acids. Trimming removed 6 bases at V and 6 bases at J, with 20 bases between. Germline V gives CDR1 DFQATT, CDR2 SNEGSKA (reference sequence). In nucleotides, the CDR3 is TGCAGTGCCCCCCTGGCGGGTAGCTTGAAGACCCAGTACTTC. Amino acids: CSAPLAGSLKTQYF.

This clonotype turned up a few times. This chain links TRBV20-1 with TRBJ2-3, with 9 bases matching TRBD1. V shed 5 bases and J 3 bases; nucleotides not matched to a gene: 6. The CDR3 sequence is 14 residues long. CDR1 and CDR2 (germline): DFQATT, SNEGSKA (reference sequence). The CDR3 nucleotides are TGCAGTGCTGTACCCGGGACAGGGACAGATACGCAGTATTTT. It codes for CSAVPGTGTDTQYF.

This chain uses TRBV12-3 or TRBV12-4 with TRBJ1-2; D perhaps matches TRBD1 (5 bases). The CDR3 contains 15 residues. V lost 5 bases and J lost 4, with 17 bases in between. The CDR3 region is CASSTGAGSGYGYTF. The DNA of the CDR3 is TGTGCCAGCAGTACCGGGGCAGGGTCTGGCTATGGCTACACCTTC.

This clonotype occurred a few times. This chain uses TRBV5-1 with TRBJ1-4, with a tentative D call TRBD1 (6 bases). CDR3 length: 13 residues. Trimming removed 3 bases at V and 7 bases at J, with 10 bases between. The germline gives CDR1 SGHRS, CDR2 YFSETQ. The CDR3 region is CASSSGHIEKLFF. CDR3 DNA sequence: TGCGCCAGCAGCTCGGGACATATTGAAAAACTGTTTTTT.

This clonotype showed up many times. V usage is TRBV4-2 and J usage is TRBJ2-5; perhaps TRBD1 as D (5 bases). V was trimmed by 0 bases and J by 4 bases, leaving 12 bases between them. The CDR3 spans 15 residues. Germline V gene sequence: CDR1 LGHNA, CDR2 YNFKEQ. The CDR3 loop reads CASSQDSRAGETQYF. As DNA, the CDR3 is TGTGCCAGCAGCCAAGATAGCAGGGCTGGAGAGACCCAGTACTTC.